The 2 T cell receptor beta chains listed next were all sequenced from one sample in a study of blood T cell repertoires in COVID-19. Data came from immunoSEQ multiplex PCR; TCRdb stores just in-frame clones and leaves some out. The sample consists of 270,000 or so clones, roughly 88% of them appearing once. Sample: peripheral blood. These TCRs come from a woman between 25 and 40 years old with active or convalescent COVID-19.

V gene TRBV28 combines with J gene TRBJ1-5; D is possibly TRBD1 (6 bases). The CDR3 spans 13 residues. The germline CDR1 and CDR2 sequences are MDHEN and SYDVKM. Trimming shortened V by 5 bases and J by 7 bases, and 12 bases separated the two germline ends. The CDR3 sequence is CASSGGGGQPQHF. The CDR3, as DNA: TGTGCCAGCAGTGGGGGGGGCGGGCAGCCCCAGCATTTT. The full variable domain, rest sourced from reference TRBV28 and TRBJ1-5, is DVKVTQSSRYLVKRTGEKVFLECVQDMDHENMFWYRQDPGLGLRLIYFSYDVKMKEKGDIPEGYSVSREKKERFSLILESASTNQTSMYLCASSGGGGQPQHFGDGTRLSIL.

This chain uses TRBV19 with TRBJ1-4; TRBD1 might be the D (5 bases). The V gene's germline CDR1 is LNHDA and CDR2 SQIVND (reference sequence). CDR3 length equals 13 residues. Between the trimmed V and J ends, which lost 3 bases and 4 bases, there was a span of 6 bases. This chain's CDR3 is CASSIQGNEKLFF. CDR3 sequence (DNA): TGTGCCAGTAGTATCCAGGGTAATGAAAAACTGTTTTTT.